This TCR beta chain was identified in a study of blood T cell repertoires in COVID-19 (TCRdb year 2020). About the study as a whole: Collaborator samples came from the United States, Italy and Spain and covered acute and convalescent phases of COVID-19. The prospective study material was composed of cDNA or gDNA derived from T cells, B-cell-depleted T cells, or PBMCs. Deeply sampled blood TCRbeta repertoires from subjects exposed to, actively infected with, or recovered from COVID-19 were included in the dataset. The repertoires were released in a freely available public database intended as a resource for research on the immune response to SARS-CoV-2. Samples were obtained from the ongoing ImmuneRACE study (first 160 participants) and from some 1,200 subjects provided by 6 global collaborators. A de-identified subject ID, COVID-19 status, age in years and sex were almost always included in the sample metadata. Where available, HLA class I and class II types were obtained from metadata supplied by the sample provider rather than from assay-based typing. The full study reports these points: Clinical and demographic metadata were provided uncurated, with the amount varying by source and participant.

For this clone: The target of this receptor is not known. Base-call qualities are not available, and no considerably larger clone is one nucleotide away.

Collaborating institutions collected whole blood in K2EDTA tubes following their own protocols. Collaborator samples were shipped for TCRbeta analysis as frozen whole blood, isolated PBMCs, or DNA extracted from either sample type. TCRbeta CDR3 regions were amplified from genomic DNA using the immunoSEQ Assay, a bias-controlled multiplex PCR. The published analysis was carried out like this. The number of nucleated cells in each sample was estimated by amplification of reference gene primers within the assay. Sequence reads were collapsed and filtered to measure the absolute abundance of every unique TCRbeta CDR3 rearrangement. For each sample, productive Simpson clonality was calculated as the square root of Simpson's diversity index across productive rearrangements. TCRdb took over this immuneACCESS table, retaining in-frame rearrangements with V and J assigned. Such tables are incomplete; in checked studies, under half of the missing clones stem from an unresolved V gene, and the remainder is unexplained. V, J and clone size derive from that table, while D and trimming were established from the DNA sequence. For this sample the table gives fewer than 150,000 clones, of which 60% to 85% were detected only once. The ten largest clones capture over 15% of the sample.

This TCR came from an elderly man with acute or convalescent COVID-19. Sequenced sample: peripheral blood.

The nucleotide sequence reads as follows: TGTGCCAGCAGTTTTGGGCAGGGGAAGAACTACGAGCAGTACTTC. Its protein product is CASSFGQGKNYEQYF. This chain is built from TRBV27 and TRBJ2-7, with a tentative D gene TRBD1 over 6 matching bases. The CDR3 measures 15 amino acids from cysteine to phenylalanine. Only CDR3 DNA is held: 45 bases, read in frame from base 1. Trimming takes 3 bases from V and 3 bases from J, and the germline ends sit 15 bases apart. The germline V gene (reference sequence) supplies CDR1 MNHEY and CDR2 SMNVEV.